The 12 T cell receptor beta chains reported below all come from one sample, sequenced in a study of OX40 agonist ivuxolimab in advanced cancers. Some clones are missing from TCRdb's copy, which holds only in-frame ones; the method was immunoSEQ multiplex PCR. The sample has some 28,000 clones; about nine tenths are singletons. The sequencing here drew on CD4+ or CD8+ T cells sorted from blood, taken in a trial of the OX40 agonist ivuxolimab. The receptors were sampled from an adult with an advanced solid tumor such as melanoma, head and neck, liver or kidney cancer.

CDR3 sequence reads: CASSERDGLAYEQYF. The CDR3 DNA reads as TGTGCCAGCAGTGAACGGGATGGACTAGCGTACGAGCAGTACTTC. This sequence joins TRBV6-4 and TRBJ2-7; 9 bases align to TRBD2. Germline V lookup: CDR1 MRHNA, CDR2 SNTAGT. The CDR3 consists of 15 residues. V was pared by 3 bases and J by 4 bases, with 7 bases of the junction left unmatched.

This clone was picked up a small number of times. The chain recombines TRBV7-9 with TRBJ1-1, with 7 bases fitting TRBD1. The germline CDR1 and CDR2 sequences are SEHNR and FQNEAQ (reference sequence). The CDR3 sequence is 13 residues long. The junction had 8 bases not matched to a gene; V was cut back by 8 bases and J by 5 bases. Here the CDR3 DNA reads TGTGCCAGCTCACCAGGGGGAGGGACTGAAGCTTTCTTT. Amino acid sequence: CASSPGGGTEAFF.

This clone was seen a single time. This chain joins TRBV27 and TRBJ2-1; TRBD2 agrees at 12 bases. The CDR3 covers 17 residues. Germline V gene sequence: CDR1 MNHEY, CDR2 SMNVEV (reference sequence). The J segment lost 0 bases and the V segment lost 4 bases, leaving 4 bases of the junction unmatched. This CDR3 reads CASSSKTSGSSYNEQFF. DNA for the CDR3: TGTGCCAGCAGTTCTAAGACTAGCGGGAGCTCCTACAATGAGCAGTTCTTC.

V usage is TRBV2 and J usage is TRBJ2-7; 7 positions match TRBD2. This CDR3 region has 12 residues. Trimming took 4 bases from V and 5 from J; bases not matched to a gene: 2. Germline values: CDR1 SNHLY, CDR2 FYNNEI. DNA of the CDR3: TGTGCCAGCAGTGGACTAGCCCACGAGCAGTACTTC. The encoded protein is CASSGLAHEQYF.

The chain is built from TRBV29-1 and TRBJ2-7; unclear D gene. The CDR3 covers 10 residues. Germline V lookup: CDR1 SQVTM, CDR2 ANQGSEA. Deletions cut 4 bases from V and 5 bases from J, with 6 bases between. CDR3 nucleotide sequence: TGCAGCGTTGTTGGCCACGAGCAGTACTTC. It is translated as CSVVGHEQYF.

This sequence joins TRBV9 and TRBJ2-5; TRBD2 is a possible D gene (6 bases). There are 16 residues in the CDR3. V lost 3 bases and J lost 5, with 20 bases in between. Germline CDR1 is SGDLS and CDR2 is YYNGEE. CDR3 sequence reads: CASSAENGGAGETQYF. In DNA, the CDR3 is TGTGCCAGCAGCGCCGAAAACGGAGGGGCTGGCGAGACCCAGTACTTC.

V usage is TRBV4-1 and J usage is TRBJ2-7, with TRBD2 matching over 12 bases. CDR1 and CDR2 (germline): MGHRA, YSYEKL. The CDR3 totals 15 residues. V trimming: 3 bases; J trimming: 3 bases; junction bases outside the gene matches: 3. In DNA, the CDR3 is TGCGCCAGCAGCCATACTAGCGGGAGGTTCTACGAGCAGTACTTC. It codes for CASSHTSGRFYEQYF.

The chain combines TRBV5-1 with TRBJ2-3; unclear D gene. The V end lost 4 bases, the J end lost 0 bases, and 15 bases lay between the germline ends. There are 16 residues in the CDR3. Germline V gives CDR1 SGHRS, CDR2 YFSETQ. The CDR3 loop is CASSPEGFPSTDTQYF. In DNA form, the CDR3 reads TGCGCCAGCAGCCCTGAAGGGTTCCCTAGCACAGATACGCAGTATTTT.

The sample holds one count of this clone. The chain couples TRBV7-9 to TRBJ1-2; no definite D call. The V end was cut by 1 base, the J end by 2 bases, with 17 bases between. The CDR3 has 17 amino acids. CDR1 and CDR2 (germline): SEHNR, FQNEAQ (reference sequence). The CDR3 coding sequence is TGTGCCAGCAGCTTAGTCGTCCGGAGGGAAAGGAACTATGGCTACACCTTC. Protein sequence: CASSLVVRRERNYGYTF.

The chain employs TRBV4-1 and TRBJ2-1; 9 nucleotides line up with TRBD1. The CDR3 is 17 amino acids. Germline loops: CDR1 MGHRA, CDR2 YSYEKL. The V and J ends lost 4 bases and 0 bases, in that order; junction bases with no gene match: 7. Here the CDR3 DNA reads TGCGCCAGCAGCCCACAGGGGGCCCAGAGCTCCTACAATGAGCAGTTCTTC. Translated, it gives CASSPQGAQSSYNEQFF.

This rearrangement joins TRBV4-1 to TRBJ2-1; a possible D gene is TRBD2 (6 bases). The length of the CDR3 is 16 residues. Trimming left V 1 base short and J 0 bases short, with 10 bases between. Germline assignment: CDR1 MGHRA and CDR2 YSYEKL. CDR3: CASSQVGGSSYNEQFF. In nucleotides, the CDR3 is TGCGCCAGCAGCCAAGTCGGGGGTAGCTCCTACAATGAGCAGTTCTTC.

This chain links TRBV15 with TRBJ2-7, with 8 bases matching TRBD2. The germline gives CDR1 LNHNV, CDR2 YYDKDF (reference sequence). The V and J ends lost 1 base and 6 bases, in that order; junction bases with no gene match: 11. This CDR3 contains 16 residues. The CDR3 spells CATSRGPDSGSGEQYF. CDR3 in DNA: TGTGCCACCAGCAGAGGCCCGGACAGCGGGAGTGGCGAGCAGTACTTC. Full variable domain (missing parts from reference TRBV15 and TRBJ2-7): DAMVIQNPRYQVTQFGKPVTLSCSQTLNHNVMYWYQQKSSQAPKLLFHYYDKDFNNEADTPDNFQSRRPNTSFCFLDIRSPGLGDTAMYLCATSRGPDSGSGEQYFGPGTRLTVT.